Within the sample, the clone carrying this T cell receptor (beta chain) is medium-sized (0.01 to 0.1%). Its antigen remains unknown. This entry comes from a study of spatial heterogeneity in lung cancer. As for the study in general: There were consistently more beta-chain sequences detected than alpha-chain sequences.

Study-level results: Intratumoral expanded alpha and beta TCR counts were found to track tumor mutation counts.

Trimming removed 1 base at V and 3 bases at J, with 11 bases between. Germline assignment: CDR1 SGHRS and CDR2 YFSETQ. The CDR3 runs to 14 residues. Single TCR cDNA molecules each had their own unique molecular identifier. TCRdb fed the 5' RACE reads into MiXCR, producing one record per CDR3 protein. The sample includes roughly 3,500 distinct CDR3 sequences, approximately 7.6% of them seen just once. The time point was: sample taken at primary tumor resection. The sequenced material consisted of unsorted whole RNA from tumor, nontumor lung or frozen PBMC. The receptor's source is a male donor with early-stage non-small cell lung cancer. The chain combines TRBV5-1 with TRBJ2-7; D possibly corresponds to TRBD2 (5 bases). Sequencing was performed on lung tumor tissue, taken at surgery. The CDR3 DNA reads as TGCGCCAGCAGCTTGAGGGAAGAGGGCTACGAGCAGTACTTC. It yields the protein CASSLREEGYEQYF.